Reported below is one T cell receptor beta chain. Its target is not known. This CDR3 fails to terminate in the conserved phenylalanine or tryptophan, so it likely reflects a read error. The DNA is left out, because the CDR3 cannot be placed on it with certainty; the CDR3 is given as TCRdb lists it. Sequencing was done on patients that had shown CD8+CD57+ cell expansion by flow cytometry. None of the patients had been given any therapy when their blood was sampled. This entry belongs to a study of CD8+CD57+ T cells in acquired aplastic anemia. General study results and limits: Between the patient and control groups, CD8+ Simpson's diversity did not differ significantly. Patients and controls shared nearly 30 CD8+ CDR3 sequences, which appeared highly expressed in patients and within their immunodominant clones.

Genomic DNA was employed as the template in profiling TCR beta VDJ and CDR3. TCRdb fed the reads into MiXCR, producing one record per CDR3 protein. Here the sample spans around 250,000 distinct CDR3 sequences, approximately 80% being singletons. The germline V gene has CDR1 SGHTA and CDR2 FQGTGA. The CDR3 length is 13 residues, termini included. Material for sequencing was sorted CD4+, CD8+, or CD8+CD57+ T cells (not recorded which) from PBMCs. The clonotype was recovered from a human donor with aplastic anemia. The chain recombines TRBV7-3 with TRBJ2-1; the table assigns TRBD2, which was not confirmed against the DNA. CDR3 protein: CASSDGRSHAQCC.